These T cell receptor beta chains were read from a single sample in a study of cytomegalovirus exposure and HLA in healthy donors. This table comes from immunoSEQ multiplex PCR, and its TCRdb copy is limited to in-frame clones, with some not included. Here the sample spans roughly 120,000 clones, approximately 81% being singletons. The sample comprised PBMCs. The receptors come from a man between 18 and 29 years old in good health and CMV-seronegative. Both conserved end residues are part of each CDR3. Expanded clones get a size class; other rows say once, few or many, or leave the size out.

cdr3_aa: CASSYELAGATGELFF
cdr3_length: 16
v_call: TRBV6-5
j_call: TRBJ2-2
clone_size: -

cdr3_aa: CASSPGLSDTEAFF
cdr3_length: 14
v_call: TRBV7-9
j_call: TRBJ1-1
clone_size: -

cdr3_aa: CASSFGTANAEQYF
cdr3_length: 14
v_call: TRBV7-9
j_call: TRBJ2-7
clone_size: -

cdr3_aa: CASNKGGPNYGYTF
cdr3_length: 14
v_call: TRBV4-2
j_call: TRBJ1-2
clone_size: -

cdr3_aa: CASSLDIDRAYEQYF
cdr3_length: 15
v_call: TRBV11-2
j_call: TRBJ2-7
clone_size: -

cdr3_aa: CASSPQGNLAGGRSGELFF
cdr3_length: 19
v_call: TRBV7-8
j_call: TRBJ2-2
clone_size: -

cdr3_aa: CSVYDRLEQFF
cdr3_length: 11
v_call: TRBV29-1
j_call: TRBJ2-1
clone_size: -

cdr3_aa: CASSGDRGRNEKLFF
cdr3_length: 15
v_call: TRBV9
j_call: TRBJ1-4
clone_size: -

cdr3_aa: CSVELFPGSYNEQFF
cdr3_length: 15
v_call: TRBV29-1
j_call: TRBJ2-1
clone_size: -

cdr3_aa: CASSRTGAATNEKLFF
cdr3_length: 16
v_call: TRBV19
j_call: TRBJ1-4
clone_size: -

cdr3_aa: CASRRTSGRGLEQYF
cdr3_length: 15
v_call: TRBV2
j_call: -
clone_size: -

cdr3_aa: CASTASSPDTLEKLFF
cdr3_length: 16
v_call: TRBV23-1
j_call: TRBJ1-4
clone_size: -

cdr3_aa: CAGRRRDSYNEQFF
cdr3_length: 14
v_call: TRBV6-6
j_call: TRBJ2-1
clone_size: -

cdr3_aa: CASSATGTGLEQYF
cdr3_length: 14
v_call: TRBV19
j_call: TRBJ2-7
clone_size: -

cdr3_aa: CASSSLTPTGSNYGYTF
cdr3_length: 17
v_call: TRBV7-9
j_call: TRBJ1-2
clone_size: -

cdr3_aa: CASSLYTGDQETQYF
cdr3_length: 15
v_call: TRBV7-8
j_call: TRBJ2-5
clone_size: once

cdr3_aa: CAISDRVGGSGTGELFF
cdr3_length: 17
v_call: TRBV10-3
j_call: TRBJ2-2
clone_size: -

cdr3_aa: CASSQTPRGSGEKLFF
cdr3_length: 16
v_call: TRBV5-1
j_call: TRBJ1-4
clone_size: -

cdr3_aa: CASRDRVQETQYF
cdr3_length: 13
v_call: TRBV19
j_call: TRBJ2-5
clone_size: once

cdr3_aa: CASSIQTGTNYEQYF
cdr3_length: 15
v_call: TRBV28
j_call: TRBJ2-7
clone_size: few

cdr3_aa: CSIRDRTNTGELFF
cdr3_length: 14
v_call: TRBV29-1
j_call: TRBJ2-2
clone_size: -

cdr3_aa: CASSTSGQETQYF
cdr3_length: 13
v_call: TRBV6-4
j_call: TRBJ2-5
clone_size: -

cdr3_aa: CASSTDWRGKLFF
cdr3_length: 13
v_call: TRBV7-8
j_call: TRBJ1-4
clone_size: -

cdr3_aa: CASSQALAGGEEQFF
cdr3_length: 15
v_call: TRBV4-3
j_call: TRBJ2-1
clone_size: -

cdr3_aa: CASSFSRDGRNTDTQYF
cdr3_length: 17
v_call: TRBV7-9
j_call: TRBJ2-3
clone_size: -

cdr3_aa: CSVEDRGRSTDTQYF
cdr3_length: 15
v_call: TRBV29-1
j_call: TRBJ2-3
clone_size: few

cdr3_aa: CASSGPSEAFF
cdr3_length: 11
v_call: TRBV6-5
j_call: TRBJ1-1
clone_size: few

cdr3_aa: CAWSPSGTGLYQPQHF
cdr3_length: 16
v_call: TRBV30
j_call: TRBJ1-5
clone_size: -

cdr3_aa: CASSPYNTEAFF
cdr3_length: 12
v_call: TRBV6-5
j_call: TRBJ1-1
clone_size: -

cdr3_aa: CASSPIGTGASYGYTF
cdr3_length: 16
v_call: TRBV19
j_call: TRBJ1-2
clone_size: few

cdr3_aa: CASSVTGGKEYEQYF
cdr3_length: 15
v_call: TRBV4-1
j_call: TRBJ2-7
clone_size: -

cdr3_aa: CASSFASGSGTDTQYF
cdr3_length: 16
v_call: TRBV7-3
j_call: TRBJ2-3
clone_size: -

cdr3_aa: CASSVDGRRGNGYTF
cdr3_length: 15
v_call: TRBV9
j_call: TRBJ1-2
clone_size: -

cdr3_aa: CASSGQGLNTGELFF
cdr3_length: 15
v_call: TRBV9
j_call: TRBJ2-2
clone_size: -

cdr3_aa: CSSSQDSGEQYF
cdr3_length: 12
v_call: TRBV7-9
j_call: TRBJ2-7
clone_size: few

cdr3_aa: CSIRDRGQSEQYF
cdr3_length: 13
v_call: TRBV29-1
j_call: TRBJ2-7
clone_size: -

cdr3_aa: CASSHPGGDRAFF
cdr3_length: 13
v_call: TRBV27
j_call: TRBJ1-1
clone_size: -

cdr3_aa: CANSQVEVGEGLQETQYF
cdr3_length: 18
v_call: TRBV4-1
j_call: TRBJ2-5
clone_size: -

cdr3_aa: CASSLEGRARNNEQFF
cdr3_length: 16
v_call: TRBV7-9
j_call: TRBJ2-1
clone_size: -

cdr3_aa: CASSLEGLVLQETQYF
cdr3_length: 16
v_call: TRBV5-1
j_call: TRBJ2-5
clone_size: -

cdr3_aa: CASSFQGNGYTF
cdr3_length: 12
v_call: TRBV28
j_call: TRBJ1-2
clone_size: -